This T cell receptor (beta chain) came from a study of cytomegalovirus exposure and HLA in healthy donors. Study results and caveats: V- and J-gene trimming of TCR beta was linked (in a later analysis) to a missense DCLRE1C variant. Excluded were some V segments that proved indistinguishable, including TRBV6-2 and TRBV6-3.

A multiplex PCR was run with 60 Vbeta primers and 13 Jbeta primers. The method was immunoSEQ multiplex PCR; TCRdb's version includes in-frame clones alone and lacks a portion of them. The sample lists roughly 100,000 clones, roughly three quarters occurring once. As concerns this clone: Antigen unknown.

CDR3 length equals 15 residues. Germline assignment: CDR1 SGHTA and CDR2 FQGNSA. Germline trimming cut 5 bases from V and 3 bases from J; bases unmatched to any gene: 4. The chain combines TRBV7-2 with TRBJ2-1; 10 nucleotides line up with TRBD2. The source is a man aged 50-59 years in good health and CMV-seropositive. The sequencing sample was made of PBMCs. The CDR3 sequence is CASSGGTSVYNEQFF. The CDR3 DNA reads as TGTGCCAGCAGCGGCGGGACTAGCGTCTACAATGAGCAGTTCTTC.